The source of this TCR beta chain is a study of blood T cells in healthy people across ages. Looked up from germline, CDR1 is SEHNR and CDR2 is FQNEAQ (reference sequence). The CDR3 is 19 residues long. The V end lost 1 base, the J end lost 0 bases, and 16 bases lay between the germline ends. Using a J-beta primer mix together with a sample-barcoded 5' primer, a second PCR was run for about 6 to 11 cycles. TCRdb re-analysed the 5' RACE reads in MiXCR, keeping a single row per CDR3 protein. Of 450,000 to 650,000 distinct CDR3 sequences in the sample, more than 20% were seen once. The same specimen was also included in a second study, on T cells of mothers and their children.

The sequenced sample consisted of blood. The chain joins TRBV7-9 to TRBJ1-6; the D is unclear. This TCR came from a boy between 10 and 17 years old in good health. The CDR3 nucleotides read TGTGCCAGCAGCTTAGAGCTTCTGGGCTACTACTCCTATAATTCACCCCTCCACTTT. It translates to CASSLELLGYYSYNSPLHF.